This T cell receptor beta chain was sequenced during a study of identical twins. Study-wide results and limits: Models came in too low on out-of-frame TCR alpha sharing in monozygotic twins. Beta clonotypes that were abundant in cord blood contained fewer insertions, a pattern absent from memory repertoires. Without tracking the same donors, conclusions rested on cross-sectional statistical analysis.

No donor was unhealthy or non-Caucasian. TCRdb re-derived calls from the 5' RACE reads in MiXCR, one entry per CDR3 protein. The sample has a few hundred thousand distinct CDR3 sequences, roughly 9% seen once; the top ten hold about 8.1%. This clonotype was detected a few times. Its antigen is undetermined. V lost 5 bases and J 4 bases, leaving 12 bases between the germline ends. There are 12 residues in the CDR3. Germline lookup yields CDR1 DFQATT and CDR2 SNEGSKA (reference sequence). V is TRBV20-1 and J is TRBJ2-7; D tentatively reads TRBD1 or TRBD2 (5 bases each). The receptor comes from a woman between 50 and 59 years old in good health. The sequencing input was naive T cells sorted from blood. Here the CDR3 reads CSAYGTDYEQYF. CDR3 sequence (DNA): TGCAGTGCTTATGGGACGGATTACGAGCAGTACTTC.